These T cell receptor beta chains were read from a single sample in a study of blood T cell repertoires in COVID-19. Here immunoSEQ multiplex PCR was the method, and the copy in TCRdb shows in-frame clones only, minus some. The sample comprises 280,000 or so clones, around 89% of which are singletons, and 1.7% rests with the top ten. Sequenced input: PBMCs or T cells enriched from blood (not recorded which). Receptors originate from a woman aged 18-30 years with acute COVID-19. The CDR3 runs from the conserved cysteine through the conserved F or W. D genes are given only for firm matches. Where a row states a size, it is once, few, many or the class of an expanded clone; other rows omit it.

. | TRBJ1-2 | TRBV6-5 | TRBD1 | TGTGCCAGCAGAGGAAGGGACAGATATTATGGCTACACCTTC | CASRGRDRYYGYTF
. | TRBJ2-3 | TRBV6-2/TRBV6-3 | . | TGTGCCAGCAGTTATGGCTTTATTGGTGGAGGGACAGATACGCAGTATTTT | CASSYGFIGGGTDTQYF
. | TRBJ2-7 | TRBV19 | TRBD1 | TGTGCCAGTCAAACCTCCGGGACAGGGAGCTACGAGCAGTACTTC | CASQTSGTGSYEQYF
. | TRBJ1-4 | TRBV5-4 | . | TGTGCCAGCAGCCGTCAGGGGATTGGTGAAAAACTGTTTTTT | CASSRQGIGEKLFF
. | TRBJ1-5 | TRBV4-2 | . | TGTGCCAGCAGCCTGGGGGGTTCTAGCAATCAGCCCCAGCATTTT | CASSLGGSSNQPQHF
. | TRBJ2-2 | TRBV28 | TRBD2 | TGTGCCAGCAGTAACGGACTAGCGGGAGTAAGCACCGGGGAGCTGTTTTTT | CASSNGLAGVSTGELFF
. | TRBJ2-7 | TRBV7-9 | . | TGTGCCAGCAGTTATTCGGACACCAGCCCCTACGAGCAGTACTTC | CASSYSDTSPYEQYF
. | TRBJ2-3 | TRBV6-1 | TRBD2 | TGTGCCAGCAGTGACTTCTCCGGGACTAGCAGCCGAGATACGCAGTATTTT | CASSDFSGTSSRDTQYF
. | TRBJ2-7 | TRBV6-5 | . | TGTGCCAGCAGTTGGGGGGACTGGGGGTACGAGCAGTACTTC | CASSWGDWGYEQYF
. | TRBJ2-2 | TRBV11-3 | TRBD2 | TGTGCCAGCAGCTTAGGACTAGCGGACACCGGGGAGCTGTTTTTT | CASSLGLADTGELFF
. | TRBJ2-2 | TRBV11-3 | TRBD1 | TGTGCCAGCAGACTTACAGGGGGGCGAAACACCGGGGAGCTGTTTTTT | CASRLTGGRNTGELFF
. | TRBJ2-7 | TRBV2 | TRBD2 | TGTGCCAGCAAGCGGGAGGCGCCCCGGGGCGAGCAGTACTTC | CASKREAPRGEQYF
. | TRBJ1-4 | TRBV4-1 | TRBD1 | TGCGCCAGCAGCCGGCTTTTCCCGGGACAGGGAACTAATGAAAAACTGTTTTTT | CASSRLFPGQGTNEKLFF
. | TRBJ2-7 | TRBV27 | TRBD1 | TGTGCCAGCAGAATCAACAGGGGTCTAGGATTTTACGAGCAGTACTTC | CASRINRGLGFYEQYF
. | TRBJ2-1 | TRBV29-1 | . | TGCAGCGTTGATCCCCTAGCCGACAATGAGCAGTTCTTC | CSVDPLADNEQFF
. | TRBJ2-1 | TRBV5-1 | . | TGCGCCAGCAGCACGTCTAGTTATGAGCAGTTCTTC | CASSTSSYEQFF
few | TRBJ1-5 | TRBV28 | . | TGTGCCAGCAGTTTTACTCCCAATCAGCCCCAGCATTTT | CASSFTPNQPQHF
. | TRBJ1-2 | TRBV28 | TRBD1 | TGTGCCAGCAGTTTATCCCCACAGGGGGTCCTCTATGGCTACACCTTC | CASSLSPQGVLYGYTF
. | TRBJ2-1 | TRBV5-4 | . | TGTGCCAGCACCGAGGGAGGGGGCTCCTACAATGAGCAGTTCTTC | CASTEGGGSYNEQFF
. | TRBJ1-2 | TRBV20-1 | . | TGCAGTGCTAGTACCGCGGGGTTTGGCTACACCTTC | CSASTAGFGYTF
. | TRBJ1-1 | TRBV28 | TRBD1 | TGTGCCAGCGGATCCCAAGACAGGGCGGCGAACACTGAAGCTTTCTTT | CASGSQDRAANTEAFF
. | TRBJ2-2 | TRBV18 | . | TGTGCCAGCTCACTCCTCGGGACTTCGAACACCGGGGAGCTGTTTTTT | CASSLLGTSNTGELFF
. | TRBJ1-5 | TRBV28 | TRBD1 | TGTGCCAGCAGTTTTTTTAAGGACAGGGGGTTTCAGCCCCAGCATTTT | CASSFFKDRGFQPQHF
. | TRBJ2-7 | TRBV20-1 | . | TGCAGTGCTAGAATAGGGGTCGAGCAGTACTTC | CSARIGVEQYF
. | TRBJ2-2 | TRBV29-1 | TRBD1 | TGCAGCGCCACGGGACAGGGCAGCACCGGGGAGCTGTTTTTT | CSATGQGSTGELFF
. | TRBJ1-2 | TRBV5-6 | . | TGTGCCAGCAGCTTGGGACAGGCCCCCCTGGGCTACACCTTC | CASSLGQAPLGYTF
. | TRBJ2-7 | TRBV7-8 | . | TGTGCCAGCAGCCCCATCATCGGTATGCCTGGTTTCTCCTACGAGCAGTACTTC | CASSPIIGMPGFSYEQYF
. | TRBJ2-1 | TRBV18 | TRBD2 | TGTGCCAGCTCACCTGCTAGCGGGAGCTTGGATGAGCAGTTCTTC | CASSPASGSLDEQFF
. | TRBJ2-1 | TRBV4-1 | TRBD2 | TGCGCCAGCAGCCTTGGACTAGCGGGAGCGGGCTCCTACAATGAGCAGTTCTTC | CASSLGLAGAGSYNEQFF
once | TRBJ2-2 | TRBV20-1 | TRBD1 | TGCAGTGCTAGTTCGGCAGGGGGCACCGGGGAGCTGTTTTTT | CSASSAGGTGELFF
once | TRBJ1-2 | TRBV4-1 | . | TGCGCCAGCAGCCAAGAACCCCAGGCGCTATTGGGCTACACCTTC | CASSQEPQALLGYTF
. | TRBJ1-1 | TRBV27 | . | TGTGCCAGCAGGGGATCAGGGGAAGCTTTCTTT | CASRGSGEAFF
. | TRBJ2-1 | TRBV5-4 | . | TGTGCCAGCAGCTTGAGTGGGACTTACAATGAGCAGTTCTTC | CASSLSGTYNEQFF
. | TRBJ2-5 | TRBV5-1 | TRBD1 | TGCGCCAGCAGCCCTGGGACAGGGGGAGAGACCCAGTACTTC | CASSPGTGGETQYF
. | TRBJ1-5 | TRBV18 | TRBD1 | TGTGCCAGCTCACCAGCGGACAGGCTCAATCAGCCCCAGCATTTT | CASSPADRLNQPQHF
. | TRBJ1-5 | TRBV6-6 | TRBD1 | TGTGCCAGCAGGGACAGGGGGCTTAGTCAGCCCCAGCATTTT | CASRDRGLSQPQHF
. | TRBJ1-6 | TRBV4-1 | TRBD1 | TGCGCCAGCAGCCCTCACCTCAACAGGGGTCCCTCCTATAATTCACCCCTCCACTTT | CASSPHLNRGPSYNSPLHF
once | TRBJ2-2 | TRBV19 | TRBD2 | TGTGCCAGTAGTCTGGGACTAGGAATTACCGGGGAGCTGTTTTTT | CASSLGLGITGELFF
. | TRBJ2-5 | TRBV7-9 | . | TGTGCCAGCAGCTTAGTGGGCCCAAAAGAGACCCAGTACTTC | CASSLVGPKETQYF
. | TRBJ2-7 | TRBV27 | . | TGTGCCAGCAGTGAGCGGGACAGGTTAGTCTACGAGCAGTACTTC | CASSERDRLVYEQYF
. | TRBJ2-7 | TRBV27 | TRBD2 | TGTGCCAGCAGCCTCGGGGGGATCGGCTACGAGCAGTACTTC | CASSLGGIGYEQYF
. | TRBJ2-7 | TRBV18 | . | TGTGCCAGCTCACGGGACTTCACCTACGAGCAGTACTTC | CASSRDFTYEQYF
. | TRBJ2-7 | TRBV18 | TRBD1 | TGTGCCAGCTCACACGACAGGGTCAGCGAGCAGTACTTC | CASSHDRVSEQYF
. | TRBJ1-2 | TRBV6-5 | . | TGTGCCAGCAGTTACCGAGGATCTCTCTATGGCTACACCTTC | CASSYRGSLYGYTF
. | TRBJ2-2 | TRBV18 | . | TGTGCCAGCTCACTTCAGGGAGGTAGTAACACCGGGGAGCTGTTTTTT | CASSLQGGSNTGELFF
. | TRBJ2-1 | TRBV6-5 | . | TGTGCCAGCAGCCCCCCCCTAGGGGGCAATGAGCAGTTCTTC | CASSPPLGGNEQFF
. | TRBJ1-5 | TRBV19 | . | TGTGCCAGTAGTACCCCGATAGGCAATCAGCCCCAGCATTTT | CASSTPIGNQPQHF
. | TRBJ1-5 | TRBV16 | . | TGTGCCAGCAGCCAATCATCAGGGAGCAATCAGCCCCAGCATTTT | CASSQSSGSNQPQHF
. | TRBJ2-1 | TRBV11-2 | . | TGTGCCAGCAGCTTAGATCGCGCGGGTGCCGGAGAGCAGTTCTTC | CASSLDRAGAGEQFF
few | TRBJ2-7 | TRBV28 | TRBD1 | TGTGCCAGCGAGTCAGGGGGCGGCTACGAGCAGTACTTC | CASESGGGYEQYF
. | TRBJ2-6 | TRBV19 | . | TGTGCCAGTAGACCTACAGGGATCACTGGGGCCAACGTCCTGACTTTC | CASRPTGITGANVLTF